Here is one T cell receptor (beta chain) with its context. The data belong to a study of T cells expressing NK-cell markers. For TCR beta, cDNA was produced by 5'RACE template switching with UMIs. From the 5' RACE reads, TCRdb lists one entry per CDR3 protein and no DNA. The data show about 460,000 distinct CDR3 sequences, and the top ten clones hold 1.4%. Looked up from germline, CDR1 is KGHDR and CDR2 is SFDVKD. This CDR3 has 16 residues. This receptor was obtained from a woman between 45 and 60 years old in good health. The sequencing input was blood T cells: a sorted CD56 or NKG2C T cell subset, CD4+ or CD8+ T cells, or bulk PBMC T cells (not recorded which). This chain uses TRBV24-1 with TRBJ2-1; TCRdb's assignment of TRBD2 cannot be checked, as there is no DNA. The CDR3 sequence is CATSDLHGTRVNEQFF.